The table lists the clone carrying this T cell receptor beta chain with many counts. TCRdb independently ran MiXCR on the 5' RACE reads; one entry per CDR3 protein. The table lists roughly 20,000 distinct CDR3 sequences, 3.6% of them singletons, with less than 7% in the top ten. The data belong to a study of early T cells in non-severe SARS-CoV-2 infection. The germline gives CDR1 DFQATT, CDR2 SNEGSKA (reference sequence). Trimming removed 4 bases at V and 4 bases at J, with 17 bases between. The CDR3 has 14 amino acids. The rearrangement uses TRBV20-1 and TRBJ2-7, with TRBD1 as a possible D gene (7 bases). Specimen: whole blood. This TCR derives from an adult who was a healthcare worker with PCR-confirmed SARS-CoV-2 infection or an uninfected control (not recorded which). The CDR3 bases are TGCAGTGCTACGACAGGGACTCTAGGATACGAGCAGTACTTC. It encodes CSATTGTLGYEQYF.